This TCR beta chain comes out of a study of T cell responses to AZD1222 COVID-19 vaccine. The germline V gene encodes CDR1 SNHLY and CDR2 FYNNEI. CDR3 length: 12 amino acids. The V and J ends lost 1 base and 1 base respectively, with 1 base between them. Concerning this clone: Its target is unknown.

Overall study findings and caveats: Repertoires in all cases were sampled only once the peak T cell response had passed.

The data were produced by immunoSEQ multiplex PCR, yet TCRdb's version contains in-frame clones alone and is incomplete. The sample lists roughly 180,000 clones, 90% to 95% occurring once. The chain employs TRBV2 and TRBJ1-1; D remains unclear. The clonotype comes from an adult who received the AZD1222 COVID-19 vaccine. The specimen comprised peripheral blood, sampled 28 days after the second AZD1222 dose. CDR3 sequence (DNA): TGTGCCAGCAGTGAAGAGAACACTGAAGCTTTCTTT. It codes for CASSEENTEAFF.